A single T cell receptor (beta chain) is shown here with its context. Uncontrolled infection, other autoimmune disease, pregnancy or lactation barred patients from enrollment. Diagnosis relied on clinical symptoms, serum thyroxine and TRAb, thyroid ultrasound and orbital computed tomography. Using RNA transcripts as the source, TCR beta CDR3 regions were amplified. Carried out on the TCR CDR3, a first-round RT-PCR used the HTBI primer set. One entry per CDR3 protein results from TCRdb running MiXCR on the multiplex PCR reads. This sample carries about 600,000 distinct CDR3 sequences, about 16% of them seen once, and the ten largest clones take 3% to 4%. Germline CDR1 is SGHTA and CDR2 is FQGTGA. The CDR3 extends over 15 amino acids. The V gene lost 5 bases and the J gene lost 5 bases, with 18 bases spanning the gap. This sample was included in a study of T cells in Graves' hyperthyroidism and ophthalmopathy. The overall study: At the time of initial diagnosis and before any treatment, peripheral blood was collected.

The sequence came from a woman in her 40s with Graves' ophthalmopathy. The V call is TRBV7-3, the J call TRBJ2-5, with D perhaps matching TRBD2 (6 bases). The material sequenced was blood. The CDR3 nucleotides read TGTGCCAGCAGCGCAGAGGGACTCCCAGGGGAGACCCAGTACTTC. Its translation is CASSAEGLPGETQYF. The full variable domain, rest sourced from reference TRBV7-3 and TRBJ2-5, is GAGVSQTPSNKVTEKGKYVELRCDPISGHTALYWYRQSLGQGPEFLIYFQGTGAADDSGLPNDRFFAVRPEGSVSTLKIQRTERGDSAVYLCASSAEGLPGETQYFGPGTRLLVL.